This TCR beta chain is drawn from a study of blood T cell repertoires in COVID-19. Germline loops: CDR1 SEHNR, CDR2 FQNEAQ (reference sequence). The CDR3 consists of 15 residues. Trimming cost V 2 bases and J 5 bases; bases outside gene matches: 6. The method was immunoSEQ multiplex PCR; TCRdb's version includes in-frame clones alone and lacks a portion of them. The data show over 140,000 clones, with 80% to 85% seen just once and 3% to 4.5% held by the top ten. The V gene is TRBV7-9, the J gene TRBJ2-1; 7 bases align to TRBD2. This TCR was sampled from a woman aged 55-69 years with acute or convalescent COVID-19. The sample comprised peripheral blood. The CDR3 loop reads CASSLYRGRNNEQFF. CDR3 DNA: TGTGCCAGCAGCTTATATCGCGGGAGAAACAATGAGCAGTTCTTC.